These 18 T cell receptor beta chains share one sample of origin, sequenced in a study of control samples from healthy donors and cancer patients. Profiled with immunoSEQ multiplex PCR; TCRdb holds only in-frame clones, not every one. The top ten clones hold around 1.4% of a sample with fewer than 200,000 clones, around 90% of them seen once. The sample was blood. Receptors originate from a woman between 45 and 60 years old in good health.

The chain recombines TRBV5-4 with TRBJ2-1, with 10 bases fitting TRBD1. The CDR3 has 16 amino acids. V dropped 0 bases and J dropped 7; count of bases not matched to a gene: 7. Per the germline V gene, CDR1 is SGHNT and CDR2 is YYREEE (reference sequence). CDR3 sequence: CASSLAYGTGVNEQFF. CDR3 bases: TGTGCCAGCAGCTTGGCATACGGGACAGGGGTAAATGAGCAGTTCTTC.

V and J are TRBV9 and TRBJ2-5; D remains unclear. This CDR3 has 14 residues. Germline CDR1 and CDR2: SGDLS and YYNGEE. The V gene lost 3 bases and the J gene lost 5 bases, with 14 bases spanning the gap. This chain's CDR3 is CASSERPLGETQYF. The CDR3 bases are TGTGCCAGCAGCGAACGCCCGCTAGGGGAGACCCAGTACTTC.

The chain combines TRBV3-1 (or the pseudogene TRBV3-2) with TRBJ2-1; TRBD2 matches 10 bases. Germline assignment: CDR1 LGHDT and CDR2 YNNKEL (reference sequence). This CDR3 is built from 15 residues. Germline trimming cut 5 bases from V and 5 bases from J; bases unmatched to any gene: 6. In nucleotides, the CDR3 is TGTGCCAGCAGCGGGGGACTAGCGAACAACAATGAGCAGTTCTTC. Its protein is CASSGGLANNNEQFF.

This clone is a singleton in its sample. The gene calls are TRBV19 and TRBJ1-5; TRBD1 is a possible D gene (6 bases). The CDR3 has 19 residues. V dropped 2 bases and J dropped 0 bases, with 20 bases sitting between them. Germline V CDR1 and CDR2: LNHDA, SQIVND (reference sequence). CDR3 region: CASSIFLRGILDSNQPQHF. The CDR3 DNA sequence: TGTGCCAGTAGTATATTTCTCAGGGGCATCCTCGATAGCAATCAGCCCCAGCATTTT. Looking up the rest from reference TRBV19 and TRBJ1-5 gives the full variable domain: DGGITQSPKYLFRKEGQNVTLSCEQNLNHDAMYWYRQDPGQGLRLIYYSQIVNDFQKGDIAEGYSVSREKKESFPLTVTSAQKNPTAFYLCASSIFLRGILDSNQPQHFGDGTRLSIL.

This sequence joins TRBV30 and TRBJ2-7; either TRBD1 or TRBD2 may supply D (5 bases each). CDR3 length: 13 amino acids. CDR1 and CDR2 from the germline V gene are GTSNPN and SVGIG (reference sequence). Trimming left V 2 bases short and J 7 bases short, with 15 bases between. The CDR3 DNA sequence: TGTGCCTGGAGTCCCTCGGGGCCTTGGGAGCAGTACTTC. As protein: CAWSPSGPWEQYF.

V is TRBV19 and J is TRBJ1-3; D unclear. The CDR3 loop spans 16 amino acids. CDR1 is LNHDA and CDR2 is SQIVND in the germline V gene (reference sequence). V was shortened by 5 bases and J by 0 bases, with 14 bases between the two germline ends. The CDR3 is CASSVPLGTSGNTIYF. For the CDR3, the DNA is TGTGCCAGTAGTGTCCCCTTGGGAACCTCTGGAAACACCATATATTTT.

The chain recombines TRBV30 with TRBJ1-6; 7 positions agree with TRBD1. CDR1 and CDR2 (germline): GTSNPN, SVGIG (reference sequence). V shed 2 bases and J 7 bases; nucleotides not matched to a gene: 8. This CDR3 comprises 15 residues. The CDR3 coding sequence is TGTGCCTGGAGTAGCCCTACAGGGGTAAATTCACCCCTCCACTTT. The encoded protein is CAWSSPTGVNSPLHF.

The gene calls are TRBV5-4 and TRBJ2-3; TRBD2 matches 8 bases. This CDR3 region has 17 residues. Germline CDR1 SGHNT, CDR2 YYREEE (reference sequence). The junction had 14 bases not matched to a gene; V was cut back by 4 bases and J by 4 bases. In DNA, the CDR3 is TGTGCCAGCAGCCCCCTCCGGGGACTAGGGGCTCCAGATACGCAGTATTTT. Translation gives CASSPLRGLGAPDTQYF. Together with reference TRBV5-4 and TRBJ2-3, the CDR3 gives the full variable domain: ETGVTQSPTHLIKTRGQQVTLRCSSQSGHNTVSWYQQALGQGPQFIFQYYREEENGRGNFPPRFSGLQFPNYSSELNVNALELDDSALYLCASSPLRGLGAPDTQYFGPGTRLTVL.

This sequence joins TRBV6-5 and TRBJ1-6; 7 nucleotides agree with TRBD1. Germline CDR1 and CDR2: MNHEY and SVGAGI. Trimming at V came to 6 bases and at J to 9 bases, leaving 11 bases not matched to a gene. The CDR3 sequence is 15 residues long. The CDR3 here is CASRGLMAGGSPLHF. As DNA, the CDR3 is TGTGCCAGCAGGGGTCTTATGGCAGGGGGTTCACCCCTCCACTTT.

The chain recombines TRBV27 with TRBJ2-5; tentatively, D is TRBD2 (5 bases). The germline CDR1 and CDR2 sequences are MNHEY and SMNVEV (reference sequence). CDR3 length: 11 amino acids. V was pared by 5 bases and J by 8 bases, with 9 bases between. The CDR3 DNA is TGTGCCAGCAGTAGGACGGGAACCCAGTACTTC. This translates into CASSRTGTQYF.

The chain joins TRBV7-6 to TRBJ1-1; D is undetermined. The CDR3 runs 14 residues. The germline CDR1 and CDR2 sequences are SGHVS and FNYEAQ. Trimming took off 2 bases at V and 3 bases at J, with 10 bases between the two ends. The CDR3: CASSLKPADTEAFF. CDR3 DNA: TGTGCCAGCAGCTTAAAACCTGCTGACACTGAAGCTTTCTTT.

The rearrangement links TRBV5-1 to TRBJ1-6; the D is unclear. Germline values: CDR1 SGHRS, CDR2 YFSETQ. The CDR3 runs 18 residues. Trimming removed 0 bases from V and 4 bases from J, with 17 bases in between. CDR3 DNA sequence: TGCGCCAGCAGCTTGGTCGGGAAGTTGGATGGGTATAATTCACCCCTCCACTTT. Translation: CASSLVGKLDGYNSPLHF.

The V call is TRBV5-6, the J call TRBJ2-7; D uncertain. Trimming pared 3 bases from V and 3 bases from J, leaving 10 bases between. CDR1 is SGHDT and CDR2 is YYEEEE in the germline V gene. The CDR3 length is 13 residues. The CDR3 protein is CASSSDVIYEQYF. CDR3 DNA: TGTGCCAGCAGCTCTGACGTAATCTACGAGCAGTACTTC.

This sequence joins TRBV19 and TRBJ2-1; TRBD1 matches at 10 bases. The trim removed 3 bases at V and 9 bases at J, leaving 11 bases unmatched. Germline CDR1 and CDR2: LNHDA and SQIVND (reference sequence). The CDR3 sequence is 16 residues long. The CDR3 nucleotides are TGTGCCAGTAGTATGGGTCGTAGGGACAGGGGACCTGAGCAGTTCTTC. Its translation: CASSMGRRDRGPEQFF.

The rearrangement links TRBV2 to TRBJ1-4; no definite D call. V lost 3 bases to trimming and J lost 8 bases, with 13 bases between them. The CDR3 runs to 14 residues. CDR1 is SNHLY and CDR2 is FYNNEI in the germline V gene. The CDR3 loop reads CASSDEVPLEKLFF. The CDR3 DNA sequence: TGTGCCAGCAGTGATGAGGTCCCGTTGGAAAAACTGTTTTTT.

The genes are TRBV20-1 and TRBJ2-3; D possibly corresponds to TRBD1 (5 bases). The V gene lost 6 bases and the J gene lost 6 bases, with 10 bases spanning the gap. This CDR3 has 11 amino acids. Germline CDR1 DFQATT, CDR2 SNEGSKA (reference sequence). The CDR3 DNA follows: TGCAGTGCGCAGGGATTTGATACGCAGTATTTT. Its protein product is CSAQGFDTQYF.

The chain has TRBV4-2 and TRBJ2-3; tentative D call: TRBD2 (6 bases). CDR1 LGHNA and CDR2 YNFKEQ come from the germline V gene. CDR3 size: 15 residues. V gave up 3 bases and J gave up 7 bases, with 17 bases separating them. As DNA, the CDR3 is TGTGCCAGCAGCCACCGCGATCGGGAGCCGAATACGCAGTATTTT. Translation: CASSHRDREPNTQYF.

With respect to this clone: Other nucleotide sequences in the sample specify the same CDR3. The genes are TRBV28 and TRBJ1-5; 9 nucleotides line up with TRBD1. V gave up 3 bases and J gave up 7 bases; unmatched junction bases: 7. The CDR3 runs 15 residues. Per the germline V gene, CDR1 is MDHEN and CDR2 is SYDVKM. The CDR3 reads CASSFDRGVGQPQHF. The CDR3 nucleotides read TGTGCCAGCAGTTTTGACAGGGGGGTGGGGCAGCCCCAGCATTTT.